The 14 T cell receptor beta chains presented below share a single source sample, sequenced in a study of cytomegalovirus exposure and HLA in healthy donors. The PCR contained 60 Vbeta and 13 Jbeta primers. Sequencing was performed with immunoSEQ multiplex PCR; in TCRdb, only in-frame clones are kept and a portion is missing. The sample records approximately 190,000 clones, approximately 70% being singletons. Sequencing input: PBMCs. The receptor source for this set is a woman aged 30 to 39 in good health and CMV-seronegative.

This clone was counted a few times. DNA of the CDR3: TGTGCCAGCAGCGGACTAGCGGGGGGGGATACGCAGTATTTT. Translating gives CASSGLAGGDTQYF. V gene TRBV6-4 combines with J gene TRBJ2-3; the match to TRBD2 covers 15 bases. Trimming took 6 bases from V and 6 from J; bases not matched to a gene: 1. CDR1 is MRHNA and CDR2 is SNTAGT in the germline V gene. The CDR3 extends over 14 amino acids.

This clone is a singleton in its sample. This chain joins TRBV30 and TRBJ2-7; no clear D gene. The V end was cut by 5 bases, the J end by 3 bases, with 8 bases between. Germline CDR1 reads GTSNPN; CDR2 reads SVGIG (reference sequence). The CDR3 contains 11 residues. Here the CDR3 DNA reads TGTGCCTGGGGGCCATTCTACGAGCAGTACTTC. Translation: CAWGPFYEQYF.

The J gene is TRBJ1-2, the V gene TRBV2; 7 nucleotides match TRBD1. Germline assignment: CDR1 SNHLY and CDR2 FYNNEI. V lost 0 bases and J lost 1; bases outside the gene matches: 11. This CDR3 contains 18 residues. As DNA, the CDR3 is TGTGCCAGCAGTGAAGCGTGGACAGGCAAAACCTATAACTATGGCTACACCTTC. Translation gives CASSEAWTGKTYNYGYTF.

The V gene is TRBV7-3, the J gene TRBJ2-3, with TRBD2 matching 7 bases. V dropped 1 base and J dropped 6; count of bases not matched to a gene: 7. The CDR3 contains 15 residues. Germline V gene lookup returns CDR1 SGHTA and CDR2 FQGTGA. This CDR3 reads CASSLSGVGGDTQYF. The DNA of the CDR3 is TGTGCCAGCAGCTTAAGCGGTGTGGGGGGGGATACGCAGTATTTT.

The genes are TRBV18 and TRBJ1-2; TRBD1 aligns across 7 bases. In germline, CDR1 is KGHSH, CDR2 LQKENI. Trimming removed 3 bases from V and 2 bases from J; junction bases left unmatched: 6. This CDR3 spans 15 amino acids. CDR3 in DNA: TGTGCCAGCTCACCGATAGGGACAGAAAACTATGGCTACACCTTC. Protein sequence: CASSPIGTENYGYTF.

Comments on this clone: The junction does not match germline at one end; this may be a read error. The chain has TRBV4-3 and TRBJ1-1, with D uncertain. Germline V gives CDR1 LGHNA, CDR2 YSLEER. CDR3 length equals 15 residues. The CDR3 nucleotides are TGCGCCAGCAACCAAGCAATGAGGGAGAACACTGAAGCTTTCTTT. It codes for CASNQAMRENTEAFF.

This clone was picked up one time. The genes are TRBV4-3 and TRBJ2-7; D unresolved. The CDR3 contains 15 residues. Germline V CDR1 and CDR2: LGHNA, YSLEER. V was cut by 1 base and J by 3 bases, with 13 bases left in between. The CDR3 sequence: CASSQGTSSHYEQYF. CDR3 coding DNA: TGCGCCAGCAGCCAAGGCACCTCCTCACACTACGAGCAGTACTTC.

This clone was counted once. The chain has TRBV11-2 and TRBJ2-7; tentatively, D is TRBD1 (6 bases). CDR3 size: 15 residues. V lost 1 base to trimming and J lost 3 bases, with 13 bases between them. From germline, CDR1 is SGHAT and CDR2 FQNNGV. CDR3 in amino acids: CASSLVFRTDYEQYF. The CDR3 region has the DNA TGTGCCAGCAGCTTAGTGTTCCGGACAGACTACGAGCAGTACTTC.

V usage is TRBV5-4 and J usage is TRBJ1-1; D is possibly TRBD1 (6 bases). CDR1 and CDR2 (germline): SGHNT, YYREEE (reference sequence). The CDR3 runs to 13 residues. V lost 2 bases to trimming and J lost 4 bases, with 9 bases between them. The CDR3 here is CASSFRGSTEAFF. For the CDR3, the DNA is TGTGCCAGCAGCTTCAGGGGTTCCACTGAAGCTTTCTTT.

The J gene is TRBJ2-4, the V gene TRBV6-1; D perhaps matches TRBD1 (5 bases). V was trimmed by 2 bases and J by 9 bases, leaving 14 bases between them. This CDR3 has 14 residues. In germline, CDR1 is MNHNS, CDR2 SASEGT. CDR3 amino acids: CASSETRATTIQYF. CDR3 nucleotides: TGTGCCAGCAGTGAAACCAGGGCCACCACCATTCAGTACTTC.

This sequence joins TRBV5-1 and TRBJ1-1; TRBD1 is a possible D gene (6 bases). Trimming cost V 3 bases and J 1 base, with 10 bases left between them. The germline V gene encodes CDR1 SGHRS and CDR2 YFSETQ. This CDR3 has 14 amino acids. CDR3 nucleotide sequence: TGCGCCAGCAGCTCTGGACAGTCGAACACTGAAGCTTTCTTT. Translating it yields CASSSGQSNTEAFF.

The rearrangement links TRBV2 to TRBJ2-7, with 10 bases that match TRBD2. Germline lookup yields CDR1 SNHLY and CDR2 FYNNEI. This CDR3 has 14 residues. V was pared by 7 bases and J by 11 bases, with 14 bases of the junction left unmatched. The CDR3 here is CASNPRLAGGLEYF. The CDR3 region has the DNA TGTGCCAGCAATCCTAGACTAGCGGGTGGGTTGGAGTACTTC.

The chain's CDR3 is CASSQAGTGIGLEQFF. CDR3 bases: TGCGCCAGCAGCCAAGCCGGGACAGGGATTGGCTTGGAGCAGTTCTTC. The chain is built from TRBV4-1 and TRBJ2-1; TRBD1 matches 9 bases. The ends lost 1 base at V and 10 bases at J; junction bases unmatched: 11. CDR3 length: 16 amino acids. In germline, CDR1 is MGHRA, CDR2 YSYEKL.

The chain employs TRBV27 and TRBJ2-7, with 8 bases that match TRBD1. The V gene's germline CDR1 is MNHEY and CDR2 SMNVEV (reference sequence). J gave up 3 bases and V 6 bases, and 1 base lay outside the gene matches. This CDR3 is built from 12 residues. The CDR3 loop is CASRGQDYEQYF. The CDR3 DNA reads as TGTGCCAGCAGGGGACAGGACTACGAGCAGTACTTC.